This TCR beta chain was recorded in a study of tumor and adjacent non-tumor tissue in lung cancer. CDR1 is MNHNY and CDR2 is SVGAGI in the germline V gene (reference sequence). V was trimmed by 2 bases and J by 8 bases, leaving 10 bases between them. The CDR3 runs 13 residues. By its share, this clonotype is medium-sized (0.01 to 0.1%). No antigen is known for it. This sample's RNA came from whole unsorted tissue. The library came from three nested PCR rounds adapted from ARM-PCR protocols. One entry per CDR3 protein results from TCRdb running MiXCR on the multiplex PCR reads. The sample carries roughly 81,000 distinct CDR3 sequences, approximately 71% recorded once. Overall study results and limits: Significantly higher TCR diversity was found in tumor than normal lung. In normal lung, the top 100 clones were significantly more dominant than in tumor.

The V gene is TRBV6-6, the J gene TRBJ2-1, with unresolved D. This TCR derives from a woman in her 70s with non-small cell lung cancer. The sample consisted of lung tumor tissue. CDR3 sequence (DNA): TGTGCCAGCAGTTACGGGGTATCTTATGAGCAGTTCTTC. This gives the protein CASSYGVSYEQFF.